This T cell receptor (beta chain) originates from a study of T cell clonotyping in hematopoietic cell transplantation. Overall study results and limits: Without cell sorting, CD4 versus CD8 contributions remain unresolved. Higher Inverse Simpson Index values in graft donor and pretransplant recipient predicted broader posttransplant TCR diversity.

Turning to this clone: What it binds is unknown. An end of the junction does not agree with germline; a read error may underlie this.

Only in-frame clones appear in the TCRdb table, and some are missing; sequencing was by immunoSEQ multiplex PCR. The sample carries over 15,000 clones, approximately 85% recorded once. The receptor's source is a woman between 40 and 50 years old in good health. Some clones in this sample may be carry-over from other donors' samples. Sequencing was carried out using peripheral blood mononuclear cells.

The CDR3 protein is CVSSQSRTSSYEQYF. The CDR3 DNA reads as TGCGTCAGCAGCCAATCCCGGACTAGCTCCTACGAGCAGTACTTC. The V and J genes are TRBV4-3 and TRBJ2-7; 7 bases fit TRBD2. The CDR3 contains 15 residues. CDR1 LGHNA and CDR2 YSLEER come from the germline V gene.